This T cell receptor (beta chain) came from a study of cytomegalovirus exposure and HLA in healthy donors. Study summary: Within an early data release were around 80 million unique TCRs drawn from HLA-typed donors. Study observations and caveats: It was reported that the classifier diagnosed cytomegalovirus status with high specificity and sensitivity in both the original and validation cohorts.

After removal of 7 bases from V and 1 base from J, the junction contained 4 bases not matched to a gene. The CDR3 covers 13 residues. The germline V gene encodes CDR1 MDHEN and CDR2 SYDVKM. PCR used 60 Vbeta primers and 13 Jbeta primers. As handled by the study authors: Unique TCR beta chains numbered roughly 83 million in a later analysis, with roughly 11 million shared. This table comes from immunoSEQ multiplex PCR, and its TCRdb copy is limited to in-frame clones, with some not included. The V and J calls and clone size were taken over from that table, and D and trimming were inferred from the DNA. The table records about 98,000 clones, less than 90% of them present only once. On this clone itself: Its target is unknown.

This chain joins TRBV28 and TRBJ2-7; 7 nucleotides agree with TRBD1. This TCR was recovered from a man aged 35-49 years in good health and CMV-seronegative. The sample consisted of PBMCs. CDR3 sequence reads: CASKSGQSYEQYF. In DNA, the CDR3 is TGTGCCAGCAAATCGGGACAGTCCTACGAGCAGTACTTC. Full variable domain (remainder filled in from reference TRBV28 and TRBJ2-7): DVKVTQSSRYLVKRTGEKVFLECVQDMDHENMFWYRQDPGLGLRLIYFSYDVKMKEKGDIPEGYSVSREKKERFSLILESASTNQTSMYLCASKSGQSYEQYFGPGTRLTVT.